These 5 T cell receptor beta chains came from one sample sequenced in a study of blood T cell repertoires in COVID-19 (dated by TCRdb to about 2020). The method was the immunoSEQ multiplex PCR assay. TCRdb re-hosts the immuneACCESS table, in-frame sequences only. Its copies lack some clones; in the studies checked, an unresolved V gene accounts for under half of them, and the cause for the rest is not known. This sample has hundreds of thousands of clones in its table, and around 84% of those were observed once. 2% to 3% of the sample lies in the top ten. What was sequenced was PBMCs or T cells enriched from blood (not recorded which). Source of these receptors: a woman aged 50 to 60 who had recovered from COVID-19.

The gene calls are TRBV30 and TRBJ1-5, with 8 bases fitting TRBD1. CDR1 and CDR2 (germline): GTSNPN, SVGIG (reference sequence). J lost 0 bases, V lost 2 bases, and 6 bases had no gene match. The CDR3 runs to 16 residues. CDR3 loop: CAWSIGTGNSNQPQHF. CDR3 nucleotides: TGTGCCTGGAGTATAGGGACAGGTAATAGCAATCAGCCCCAGCATTTT.

This rearrangement joins TRBV4-3 to TRBJ2-3, with 10 nucleotides matching TRBD2. V lost 3 bases and J lost 6; bases outside the gene matches: 12. Germline lookup yields CDR1 LGHNA and CDR2 YSLEER. CDR3 length: 17 residues. In DNA form, the CDR3 reads TGCGCCAGCAGCCAGACGGCTAGCGGGAGAGGGGTGGATACGCAGTATTTT. Residues: CASSQTASGRGVDTQYF.

In this sample, this clone turned up a few times. The V call is TRBV5-1, the J call TRBJ2-3; no clear D gene. CDR1 is SGHRS and CDR2 is YFSETQ in the germline V gene. The CDR3 runs to 13 residues. The V end was cut by 10 bases, the J end by 0 bases, with 12 bases between. DNA for the CDR3: TGCGCCTCGGCACTAACTAGCACAGATACGCAGTATTTT. It codes for CASALTSTDTQYF. The entire variable domain, with the rest obtained from reference TRBV5-1 and TRBJ2-3, is as follows: KAGVTQTPRYLIKTRGQQVTLSCSPISGHRSVSWYQQTPGQGLQFLFEYFSETQRNKGNFPGRFSGRQFSNSRSEMNVSTLELGDSALYLCASALTSTDTQYFGPGTRLTVL.

The chain couples TRBV6-5 to TRBJ1-1, with D maybe TRBD1 (6 bases). This CDR3 comprises 15 residues. CDR1 and CDR2 (germline): MNHEY, SVGAGI. V was cut by 6 bases and J by 1 base, with 15 bases left in between. The CDR3 sequence is CASRVTVGANTEAFF. In DNA form, the CDR3 reads TGTGCCAGCAGGGTGACAGTGGGGGCGAACACTGAAGCTTTCTTT.

The V gene is TRBV11-2, the J gene TRBJ2-2; possibly TRBD2 for D (5 bases). The V end was cut by 5 bases, the J end by 7 bases, with 8 bases between. The CDR3 totals 12 residues. CDR1 is SGHAT, CDR2 FQNNGV, per germline. The CDR3 here is CASSKGSGELFF. The CDR3 nucleotides read TGTGCCAGCAGCAAAGGGAGCGGGGAGCTGTTTTTT.